Below, 24 T cell receptor beta chains from the same sample are listed, as sequenced in a study of cytomegalovirus exposure and HLA in healthy donors. The PCR made use of 60 Vbeta and 13 Jbeta primers. TCRdb's copy holds only in-frame clones and misses some; the assay was immunoSEQ multiplex PCR. The table has roughly 130,000 clones, 74% seen once. Specimen: PBMCs. The receptors derive from a woman aged 45 to 65 in good health and CMV-seropositive.

This clone was seen only a few times. The chain joins TRBV18 to TRBJ1-6, with TRBD1 matching over 10 bases. The ends lost 2 bases at V and 6 bases at J; junction bases unmatched: 4. The CDR3 length is 16 residues. The germline gives CDR1 KGHSH, CDR2 LQKENI. The CDR3 loop is CASSPSGTGVNSPLHF. CDR3 bases: TGTGCCAGCTCACCATCCGGGACAGGGGTTAATTCACCCCTCCACTTT.

This clone was observed a single time. Other nucleotide sequences in the sample specify the same CDR3. The gene calls are TRBV10-3 and TRBJ2-7; 10 bases line up with TRBD1. CDR3 size: 13 residues. Trimming took 6 bases from V and 5 from J; bases not matched to a gene: 4. From germline, CDR1 is ENHRY and CDR2 SYGVKD. The CDR3 protein is CAISPGTGDEQYF. In nucleotides, the CDR3 is TGTGCCATCAGCCCCGGGACAGGGGACGAGCAGTACTTC.

J is TRBJ1-4 and V is TRBV5-1, with D hard to call. This CDR3 region has 16 residues. CDR1 is SGHRS, CDR2 YFSETQ, per germline. V dropped 4 bases and J dropped 1 base, with 14 bases sitting between them. Here the CDR3 reads CASSLRTVGTNEKLFF. As DNA, the CDR3 is TGCGCCAGCAGCCTCCGGACTGTCGGAACTAATGAAAAACTGTTTTTT.

The chain employs TRBV30 and TRBJ1-3, with D possibly matching TRBD1 (6 bases). With 3 bases removed from V and 4 bases from J, the gap between germline ends came to 10 bases. The CDR3 runs 13 residues. CDR1 GTSNPN and CDR2 SVGIG come from the germline V gene (reference sequence). The CDR3 region has the DNA TGTGCCTGGAGCGCAGGGGAAGGAAACACCATATATTTT. Translated, it gives CAWSAGEGNTIYF. Looking up the rest from reference TRBV30 and TRBJ1-3 gives the full variable domain: SQTIHQWPATLVQPVGSPLSLECTVEGTSNPNLYWYRQAAGRGLQLLFYSVGIGQISSEVPQNLSASRPQDRQFILSSKKLLLSDSGFYLCAWSAGEGNTIYFGEGSWLTVV.

A few counts support this clone. This chain joins TRBV9 and TRBJ2-5; 10 bases agree with TRBD2. The CDR3 is 15 amino acids. Germline V gene sequence: CDR1 SGDLS, CDR2 YYNGEE. Trimming cost V 3 bases and J 3 bases; bases outside gene matches: 5. CDR3 residues: CASSESGTSEETQYF. DNA of the CDR3: TGTGCCAGCAGCGAGTCCGGGACTAGCGAAGAGACCCAGTACTTC.

The rearrangement joins TRBV7-2 to TRBJ2-7, with TRBD1 matching over 8 bases. V gave up 1 base and J gave up 6 bases; unmatched junction bases: 2. This CDR3 comprises 13 residues. Germline V CDR1 and CDR2: SGHTA, FQGNSA. CDR3 sequence reads: CASSLGRGREQYF. CDR3 in DNA: TGTGCCAGCAGCTTAGGCAGGGGGCGCGAGCAGTACTTC.

This clone was seen more than once but under ten times. The chain carries TRBV30 and TRBJ2-7; 9 bases are a match to TRBD1. Trimming cost V 4 bases and J 4 bases; bases outside gene matches: 14. Germline V gene lookup returns CDR1 GTSNPN and CDR2 SVGIG (reference sequence). CDR3 length: 16 amino acids. CDR3 bases: TGTGCCTGGAACGCAGGGGGGGACAGGGTGTCTTACGAGCAGTACTTC. The encoded protein is CAWNAGGDRVSYEQYF.

This rearrangement joins TRBV10-3 to TRBJ2-5; D is possibly TRBD2 (6 bases). V lost 6 bases to trimming and J lost 3 bases, with 11 bases between them. The CDR3 totals 13 residues. CDR1 is ENHRY and CDR2 is SYGVKD in the germline V gene. CDR3 protein: CAISTGEEETQYF. For the CDR3, the DNA is TGTGCCATCAGCACGGGGGAGGAAGAGACCCAGTACTTC.

The V gene is TRBV19, the J gene TRBJ2-5, with 7 bases identical to TRBD1. With the DNA end fitting TRBJ2-7 better, the J assignment may be wrong. Germline values: CDR1 LNHDA, CDR2 SQIVND (reference sequence). The length of the CDR3 is 14 residues. The DNA of the CDR3 is TGTGCCAGTAGTACCAGACAGGGAACCTACGAGCAGTACTTC. It specifies CASSTRQGTYEQYF.

This clone occurred a few times. The V gene is TRBV5-4, the J gene TRBJ1-3, with D possibly matching TRBD1 (5 bases). V was pared by 4 bases and J by 0 bases, with 11 bases between. The CDR3 covers 15 residues. Germline lookup yields CDR1 SGHNT and CDR2 YYREEE (reference sequence). The CDR3 spells CASSRTGFSGNTIYF. CDR3 nucleotides: TGTGCCAGCAGCAGAACAGGCTTCTCTGGAAACACCATATATTTT.

The sample holds a few counts of this clone. The chain recombines TRBV2 with TRBJ2-2; TRBD2 matches at 10 bases. The length of the CDR3 is 15 residues. The junction had 1 base not matched to a gene; V was cut back by 0 bases and J by 6 bases. Looked up from germline, CDR1 is SNHLY and CDR2 is FYNNEI. The CDR3 loop is CASSEASGGAGELFF. The CDR3 DNA reads as TGTGCCAGCAGTGAAGCGAGCGGGGGGGCCGGGGAGCTGTTTTTT.

This rearrangement joins TRBV7-9 to TRBJ1-6; weak D call: TRBD1 (6 bases). Germline values: CDR1 SEHNR, CDR2 FQNEAQ (reference sequence). The CDR3 loop spans 18 amino acids. V was clipped by 3 bases and J by 2 bases, with 17 bases between them. CDR3 DNA: TGTGCCAGCAGCTTTCAGTCCAGGGGCCGACCCTATAATTCACCCCTCCACTTT. Translation gives CASSFQSRGRPYNSPLHF.

The genes are TRBV4-2 and TRBJ1-4; D gene ambiguous. V lost 4 bases and J lost 6, with 15 bases in between. The CDR3 spans 15 residues. Germline V CDR1 and CDR2: LGHNA, YNFKEQ. In DNA, the CDR3 is TGTGCCAGCAGCCGTTCCCGTTTGTCGGATGAAAAACTGTTTTTT. Amino acid sequence: CASSRSRLSDEKLFF.

The chain joins TRBV5-6 to TRBJ2-2; 7 positions match TRBD1. This CDR3 has 16 amino acids. Trimming at V came to 4 bases and at J to 0 bases, leaving 6 bases not matched to a gene. The germline CDR1 and CDR2 sequences are SGHDT and YYEEEE. The CDR3 is CASSPEGTANTGELFF. The CDR3 DNA sequence: TGTGCCAGCAGCCCGGAAGGGACAGCGAACACCGGGGAGCTGTTTTTT.

The J gene is TRBJ2-1, the V gene TRBV4-1; TRBD1 matches at 7 bases. V dropped 3 bases and J dropped 10; count of bases not matched to a gene: 3. This CDR3 region has 12 residues. Germline CDR1 MGHRA, CDR2 YSYEKL. CDR3 amino acids: CASSQQGEEQFF. The DNA for the CDR3 is TGCGCCAGCAGCCAGCAGGGGGAGGAGCAGTTCTTC.

The gene calls are TRBV19 and TRBJ2-3; tentatively, D is TRBD1 (6 bases). V dropped 6 bases and J dropped 0 bases, with 10 bases sitting between them. This CDR3 comprises 14 residues. Germline lookup yields CDR1 LNHDA and CDR2 SQIVND (reference sequence). As DNA, the CDR3 is TGTGCCAGTAGGCAACAGGGAAGCACAGATACGCAGTATTTT. Residues: CASRQQGSTDTQYF. Full variable domain (missing parts from reference TRBV19 and TRBJ2-3): DGGITQSPKYLFRKEGQNVTLSCEQNLNHDAMYWYRQDPGQGLRLIYYSQIVNDFQKGDIAEGYSVSREKKESFPLTVTSAQKNPTAFYLCASRQQGSTDTQYFGPGTRLTVL.

The chain joins TRBV7-9 to TRBJ2-1, with 11 bases identical to TRBD2. Germline V gives CDR1 SEHNR, CDR2 FQNEAQ (reference sequence). J gave up 8 bases and V 5 bases, and 8 bases lay outside the gene matches. This CDR3 comprises 15 residues. The CDR3 spells CASSTLSGGVDEQFF. CDR3 bases: TGTGCCAGCAGCACCCTTAGCGGGGGGGTGGATGAGCAGTTCTTC.

This clone was detected once. The same CDR3 is also encoded by other DNA sequences in this sample. This sequence joins TRBV7-2 and TRBJ2-1; maybe TRBD2 (5 bases). There are 13 residues in the CDR3. Germline V gene data show CDR1 as SGHTA and CDR2 as FQGNSA. Trimming cost V 5 bases and J 9 bases, with 14 bases left between them. The CDR3 sequence: CASSTRTSGEQFF. The DNA for the CDR3 is TGTGCCAGCAGCACCCGGACCAGCGGTGAGCAGTTCTTC.

The rearrangement joins TRBV7-2 to TRBJ1-2, with 9 bases aligning to TRBD1. Trimming removed 5 bases from V and 9 bases from J; junction bases left unmatched: 7. The germline gives CDR1 SGHTA, CDR2 FQGNSA. The CDR3 sequence is 13 residues long. For the CDR3, the DNA is TGTGCCAGCAGCCCGGGACAGGGAAGGAGCTACACCTTC. It encodes CASSPGQGRSYTF.

The rearrangement links TRBV27 to TRBJ2-3, with 7 bases aligning to TRBD1. V lost 0 bases and J lost 4; bases outside the gene matches: 1. In germline, CDR1 is MNHEY, CDR2 SMNVEV (reference sequence). The CDR3 has 14 residues. CDR3 nucleotide sequence: TGTGCCAGCAGTTTATCAGGGGGCTCAGATACGCAGTATTTT. It is translated as CASSLSGGSDTQYF.

This rearrangement joins TRBV9 to TRBJ2-3; possible D gene TRBD2, 5 bases. The CDR3 has 13 residues. V lost 0 bases and J lost 6, with 8 bases in between. In germline, CDR1 is SGDLS, CDR2 YYNGEE. In nucleotides, the CDR3 is TGTGCCAGCAGCGTAGTCGGGGTGGATACGCAGTATTTT. It translates to CASSVVGVDTQYF. Filled out from reference TRBV9 and TRBJ2-3, the complete variable domain reads DSGVTQTPKHLITATGQRVTLRCSPRSGDLSVYWYQQSLDQGLQFLIQYYNGEERAKGNILERFSAQQFPDLHSELNLSSLELGDSALYFCASSVVGVDTQYFGPGTRLTVL.

This clone was detected only a few times. V is TRBV5-1 and J is TRBJ2-7, with 10 nucleotides matching TRBD1. This CDR3 is 16 amino acids long. Germline V gene data show CDR1 as SGHRS and CDR2 as YFSETQ. Trimming took 0 bases from V and 5 from J; bases not matched to a gene: 8. The CDR3 DNA reads as TGCGCCAGCAGCTTGGGGGCTCCCGGGACAGGGGACGAGCAGTACTTC. It specifies CASSLGAPGTGDEQYF. The full variable domain, completed using reference TRBV5-1 and TRBJ2-7, is KAGVTQTPRYLIKTRGQQVTLSCSPISGHRSVSWYQQTPGQGLQFLFEYFSETQRNKGNFPGRFSGRQFSNSRSEMNVSTLELGDSALYLCASSLGAPGTGDEQYFGPGTRLTVT.

The chain has TRBV6-1 and TRBJ1-1, with D tentatively TRBD1 (5 bases). Germline-derived CDR1 and CDR2 are MNHNS and SASEGT. The CDR3 spans 14 residues. The ends were cut back, 6 bases at V and 1 base at J, with 12 bases in the middle. The CDR3 is CASRRGGTNTEAFF. The CDR3 DNA reads as TGTGCCAGCAGGAGGGGAGGCACGAACACTGAAGCTTTCTTT.

V is TRBV18 and J is TRBJ1-6; D gene uncertain. Between the trimmed V and J ends, which lost 10 bases and 7 bases, there was a span of 20 bases. The CDR3 is 15 amino acids. The germline CDR1 and CDR2 sequences are KGHSH and LQKENI. The CDR3 is CANPIRWLPNSPLHF. The CDR3 DNA reads TGTGCCAACCCCATTCGATGGCTGCCCAATTCACCCCTCCACTTT.